This T cell receptor (beta chain) appears in the sequencing data of a study of shared clonotypes between healthy human individuals. Study overall: The people who gave samples were a couple of women and a few men aged 18 to 49. The study used three CD4 naive, three CD4 memory, two CD8 naive and one CD8 memory plate per donor. Study-wide results and limits: Generation probabilities were higher for clonotypes shared across all four sorted-subset donors than for unshared ones.

Terminally differentiated effector memory CD45RA+ cells were excluded by CCR7 positive selection of CD45RO-negative cells. V shed 3 bases and J 5 bases; nucleotides not matched to a gene: 6. This CDR3 spans 15 amino acids. Germline loops: CDR1 SEHNR, CDR2 FQNEAQ (reference sequence). The assay used deep level. Using immunoSEQ multiplex PCR, the repertoire was profiled, and TCRdb retains in-frame clones only, with some absent. The sample lists millions of clones, about 95% occurring once. As for this clone: What it binds is unknown.

This sequence originates from a man aged 18 to 29 in good health. The sample was naive CD8+ T cells sorted from blood. The V and J genes are TRBV7-9 and TRBJ2-1, with 8 bases aligning to TRBD2. In DNA form, the CDR3 reads TGTGCCAGCAGCTTCCGGGAGGGCCACCACAATGAGCAGTTCTTC. This sequence encodes CASSFREGHHNEQFF.